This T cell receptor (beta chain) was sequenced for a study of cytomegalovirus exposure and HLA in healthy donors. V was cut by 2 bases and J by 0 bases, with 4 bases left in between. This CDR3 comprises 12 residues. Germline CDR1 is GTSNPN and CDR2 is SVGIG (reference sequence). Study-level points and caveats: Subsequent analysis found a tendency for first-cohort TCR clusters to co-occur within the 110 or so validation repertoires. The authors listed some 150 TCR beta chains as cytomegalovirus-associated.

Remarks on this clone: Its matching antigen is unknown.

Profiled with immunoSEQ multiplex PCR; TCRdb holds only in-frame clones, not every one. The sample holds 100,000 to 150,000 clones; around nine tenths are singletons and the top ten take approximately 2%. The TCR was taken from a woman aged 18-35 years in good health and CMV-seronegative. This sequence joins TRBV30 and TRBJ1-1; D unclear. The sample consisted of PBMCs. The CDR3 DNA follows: TGTGCCTGGAGTCCGGTGAACACTGAAGCTTTCTTT. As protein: CAWSPVNTEAFF.